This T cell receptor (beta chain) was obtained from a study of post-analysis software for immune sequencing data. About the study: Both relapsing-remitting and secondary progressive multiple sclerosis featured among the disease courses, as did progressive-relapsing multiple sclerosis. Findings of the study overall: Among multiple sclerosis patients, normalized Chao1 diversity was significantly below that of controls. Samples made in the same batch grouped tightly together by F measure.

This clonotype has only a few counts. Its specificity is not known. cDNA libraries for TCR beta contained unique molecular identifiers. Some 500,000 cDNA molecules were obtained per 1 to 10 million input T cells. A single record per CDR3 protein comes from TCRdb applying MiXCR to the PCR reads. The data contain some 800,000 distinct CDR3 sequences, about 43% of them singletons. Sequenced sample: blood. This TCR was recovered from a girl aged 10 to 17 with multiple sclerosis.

The CDR3 loop is CASSWRVAGGPRNEQFF. The CDR3 nucleotides read TGCGCCAGCAGCTGGAGGGTAGCGGGAGGGCCGAGGAATGAGCAGTTCTTC. This rearrangement joins TRBV5-1 to TRBJ2-1; 11 nucleotides line up with TRBD2. Germline CDR1 and CDR2: SGHRS and YFSETQ. V dropped 3 bases and J dropped 7; count of bases not matched to a gene: 12. CDR3 size: 17 residues.